This T cell receptor (beta chain) was sequenced for a study of cytomegalovirus exposure and HLA in healthy donors. The CDR3 is 17 residues long. V lost 2 bases and J 0 bases, leaving 13 bases between the germline ends. CDR1 and CDR2 from the germline V gene are MNHNS and SASEGT. The PCR ran on 60 Vbeta and 13 Jbeta primers. TCRdb's copy holds only in-frame clones and misses some; the assay was immunoSEQ multiplex PCR. The repertoire holds 170,000 or so clones, roughly 80% seen once, with approximately 13% in the top ten. The genes are TRBV6-1 and TRBJ1-4, with a weak D call TRBD1 (5 bases). Sequenced: PBMCs. This sequence originates from a woman between 45 and 60 years old in good health and CMV-seropositive. CDR3 in DNA: TGTGCCAGCAGTGAACGCATGACAGACGCAACTAATGAAAAACTGTTTTTT. Translating it yields CASSERMTDATNEKLFF.